One sample yielded the 6 T cell receptor beta chains listed below, sequenced in a study of T cell responses to AZD1222 COVID-19 vaccine. The table came from immunoSEQ multiplex PCR; TCRdb's copy has only in-frame clones and leaves some out. There are around 160,000 clones in the sample; around 94% occur only once, and approximately 4.8% lies in the top ten. Here the sequenced sample was peripheral blood, taken 28 days after the second AZD1222 dose. These TCRs come from an adult who received the AZD1222 COVID-19 vaccine.

V usage is TRBV2 and J usage is TRBJ2-7, with a possible D match to TRBD2 (6 bases). Trimming took off 6 bases at V and 6 bases at J, with 9 bases between the two ends. In germline, CDR1 is SNHLY, CDR2 FYNNEI. The CDR3 is made up of 11 amino acids. The CDR3 loop reads CASSLGGEQYF. The CDR3 region has the DNA TGTGCCAGCAGCTTGGGGGGCGAGCAGTACTTC. Full variable domain (missing parts from reference TRBV2 and TRBJ2-7): EPEVTQTPSHQVTQMGQEVILRCVPISNHLYFYWYRQILGQKVEFLVSFYNNEISEKSEIFDDQFSVERPDGSNFTLKIRSTKLEDSAMYFCASSLGGEQYFGPGTRLTVT.

This chain uses TRBV10-3 with TRBJ1-2, with D unclear. V lost 8 bases to trimming and J lost 0 bases, with 4 bases between them. The V gene's germline CDR1 is ENHRY and CDR2 SYGVKD. The CDR3 is 11 residues long. DNA for the CDR3: TGTGCCATCGGGCCTAACTATGGCTACACCTTC. This translates into CAIGPNYGYTF.

This chain connects TRBV7-9 to TRBJ2-7, with D possibly TRBD2 on 6 matching bases. Germline values: CDR1 SEHNR, CDR2 FQNEAQ (reference sequence). Trimming took off 3 bases at V and 7 bases at J, with 10 bases between the two ends. The CDR3 runs 12 residues. The DNA of the CDR3 is TGTGCCAGCAGCTTCGGGGGACTTGAGCAGTACTTC. This gives the protein CASSFGGLEQYF.

V is TRBV6-5 and J is TRBJ2-7; D is uncertain. V was clipped by 6 bases and J by 4 bases, with 10 bases between them. Germline V gene sequence: CDR1 MNHEY, CDR2 SVGAGI. The CDR3 contains 12 residues. The CDR3 coding sequence is TGTGCCAGCAGCACGGCGCTTTACGAGCAGTACTTC. It translates to CASSTALYEQYF.

The V gene is TRBV3-1 (or the pseudogene TRBV3-2), the J gene TRBJ2-1; perhaps TRBD2 as D (6 bases). Trimming removed 0 bases at V and 4 bases at J, with 13 bases between. The CDR3 is 16 residues long. CDR1 and CDR2 (germline): LGHDT, YNNKEL (reference sequence). CDR3 in amino acids: CASSQDRRGRYNEQFF. DNA of the CDR3: TGTGCCAGCAGCCAAGATAGGCGGGGAAGGTACAATGAGCAGTTCTTC.

This clone has just a few counts. The V and J genes are TRBV27 and TRBJ1-1; 8 bases align to TRBD1. Unmatched junction bases numbered 6, after V lost 2 bases and J lost 1 base. CDR1 and CDR2 from the germline V gene are MNHEY and SMNVEV (reference sequence). The length of the CDR3 is 16 residues. The CDR3 protein is CASSLAGTGKNTEAFF. DNA of the CDR3: TGTGCCAGCAGTTTAGCCGGGACAGGCAAGAACACTGAAGCTTTCTTT.